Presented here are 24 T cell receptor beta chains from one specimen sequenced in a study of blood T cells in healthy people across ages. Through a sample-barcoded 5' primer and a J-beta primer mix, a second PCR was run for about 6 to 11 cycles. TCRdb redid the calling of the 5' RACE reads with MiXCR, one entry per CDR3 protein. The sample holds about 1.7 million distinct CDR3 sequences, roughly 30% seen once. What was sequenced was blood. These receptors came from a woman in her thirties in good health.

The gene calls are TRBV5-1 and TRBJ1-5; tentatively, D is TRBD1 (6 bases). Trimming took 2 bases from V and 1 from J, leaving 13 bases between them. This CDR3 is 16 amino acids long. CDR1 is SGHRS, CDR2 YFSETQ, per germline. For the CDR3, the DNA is TGCGCCAGCAGCTTAACAGGGAAGCTGAGCAATCAGCCCCAGCATTTT. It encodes CASSLTGKLSNQPQHF.

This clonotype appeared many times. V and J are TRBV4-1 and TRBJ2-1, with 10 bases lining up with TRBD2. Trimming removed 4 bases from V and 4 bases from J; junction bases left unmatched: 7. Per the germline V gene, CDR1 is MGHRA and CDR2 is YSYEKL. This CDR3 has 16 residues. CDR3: CASSLQLAGQYNEQFF. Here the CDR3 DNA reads TGCGCCAGCAGCCTACAACTAGCGGGACAGTACAATGAGCAGTTCTTC.

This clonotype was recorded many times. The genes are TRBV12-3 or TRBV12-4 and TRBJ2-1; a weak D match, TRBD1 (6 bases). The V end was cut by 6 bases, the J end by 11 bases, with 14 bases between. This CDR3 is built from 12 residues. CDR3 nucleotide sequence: TGTGCCAGCAGACCTGGACAGCAAAAGCAGTTCTTC. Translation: CASRPGQQKQFF.

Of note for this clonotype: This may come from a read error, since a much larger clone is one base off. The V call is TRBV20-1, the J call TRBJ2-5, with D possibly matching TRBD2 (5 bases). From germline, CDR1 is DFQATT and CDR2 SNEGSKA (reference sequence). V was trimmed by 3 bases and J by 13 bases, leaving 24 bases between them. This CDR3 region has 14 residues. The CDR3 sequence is CSARDGRRSDERYF. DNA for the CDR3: TGCAGTGCTAGGGATGGGAGACGCAGCGACGAGCGGTACTTC.

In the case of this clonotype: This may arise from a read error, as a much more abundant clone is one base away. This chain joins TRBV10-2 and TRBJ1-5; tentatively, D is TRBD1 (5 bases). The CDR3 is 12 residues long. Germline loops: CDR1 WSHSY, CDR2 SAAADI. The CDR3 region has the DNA TGCACCAGCAGTGAGGGACGGCAGCCCCAGCATTTT. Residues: CTSSEGRQPQHF.

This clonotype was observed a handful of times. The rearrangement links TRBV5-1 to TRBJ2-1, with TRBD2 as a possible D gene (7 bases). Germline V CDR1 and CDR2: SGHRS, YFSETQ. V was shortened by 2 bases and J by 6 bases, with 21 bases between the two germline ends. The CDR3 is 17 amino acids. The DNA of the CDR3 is TGCGCCAGCAGCTTTCCACCCATGGGGAGGGGGGCCAATGAGCAGTTCTTC. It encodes CASSFPPMGRGANEQFF.

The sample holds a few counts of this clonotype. CDR3 protein: CASSPRGLDTQYF. CDR3 nucleotide sequence: TGTGCCAGCAGCCCCCGCGGTCTAGATACGCAGTATTTT. This sequence joins TRBV7-2 and TRBJ2-3; no definite D call. CDR1 and CDR2 from the germline V gene are SGHTA and FQGNSA. Trimming removed 5 bases at V and 5 bases at J, with 11 bases between. The CDR3 contains 13 residues.

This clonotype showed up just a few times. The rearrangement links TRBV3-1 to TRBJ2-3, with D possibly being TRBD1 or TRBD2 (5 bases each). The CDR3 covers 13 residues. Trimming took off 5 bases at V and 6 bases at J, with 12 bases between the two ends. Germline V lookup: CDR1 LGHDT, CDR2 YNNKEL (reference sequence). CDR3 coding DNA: TGTGCCAGCAGCGCAAGATGGGGGGATACGCAGTATTTT. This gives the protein CASSARWGDTQYF.

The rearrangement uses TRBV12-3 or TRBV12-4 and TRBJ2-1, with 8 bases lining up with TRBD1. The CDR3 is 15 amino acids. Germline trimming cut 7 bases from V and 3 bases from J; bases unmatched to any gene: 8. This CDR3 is CASTKDRANYNEQFF. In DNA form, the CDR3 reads TGTGCCAGCACCAAGGACAGGGCGAACTACAATGAGCAGTTCTTC.

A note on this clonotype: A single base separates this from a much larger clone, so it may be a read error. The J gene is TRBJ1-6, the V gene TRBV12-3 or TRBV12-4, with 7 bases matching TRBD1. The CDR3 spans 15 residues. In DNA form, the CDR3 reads TGTGCCAGCAGTTTAGATACGGGGACAGATTCACCCCCCCACTTT. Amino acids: CASSLDTGTDSPPHF.

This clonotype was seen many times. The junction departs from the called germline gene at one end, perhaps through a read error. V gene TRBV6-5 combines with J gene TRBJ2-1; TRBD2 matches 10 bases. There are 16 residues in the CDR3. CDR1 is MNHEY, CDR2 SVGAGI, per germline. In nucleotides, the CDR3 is TGCGCCAGCAGCTCCCGTGCTAGCGGGGGCTACAATGAGCAGTTCTTC. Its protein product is CASSSRASGGYNEQFF.

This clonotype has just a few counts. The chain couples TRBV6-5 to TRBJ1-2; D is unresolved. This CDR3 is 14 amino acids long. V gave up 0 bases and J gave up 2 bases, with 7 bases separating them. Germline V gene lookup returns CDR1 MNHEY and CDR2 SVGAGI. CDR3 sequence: CASSYSQANYGYTF. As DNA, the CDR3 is TGTGCCAGCAGTTACTCTCAAGCAAACTATGGCTACACCTTC.

The CDR3 here is CSASEQGQGNSPLHF. The CDR3 DNA reads as TGCAGTGCTAGTGAACAAGGACAGGGGAATTCACCCCTCCACTTT. This chain links TRBV20-1 with TRBJ1-6, with 9 bases aligning to TRBD1. The V segment lost 3 bases and the J segment 7 bases; nucleotides outside the gene matches: 7. The CDR3 consists of 15 residues. From germline, CDR1 is DFQATT and CDR2 SNEGSKA (reference sequence).

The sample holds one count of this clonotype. The DNA for the CDR3 is TGCAGTGCTGGGACTAGCGGGAGGGAACTCACAGATACGCAGTATTTT. It codes for CSAGTSGRELTDTQYF. The chain employs TRBV20-1 and TRBJ2-3; 16 nucleotides match TRBD2. Germline V CDR1 and CDR2: DFQATT, SNEGSKA (reference sequence). The CDR3 runs 16 residues. V shed 5 bases and J 2 bases; nucleotides not matched to a gene: 4.

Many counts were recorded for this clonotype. CDR3 sequence (DNA): TGCAGTGCTAGGACGGGAGGGCCCAATGAGCAGTTCTTC. Encoded protein: CSARTGGPNEQFF. The chain recombines TRBV20-1 with TRBJ2-1; 8 nucleotides align to TRBD2. The V gene end was trimmed by 3 bases and the J gene end by 6 bases; junction bases not matched to a gene: 4. CDR1 and CDR2 from the germline V gene are DFQATT and SNEGSKA (reference sequence). This CDR3 contains 13 residues.

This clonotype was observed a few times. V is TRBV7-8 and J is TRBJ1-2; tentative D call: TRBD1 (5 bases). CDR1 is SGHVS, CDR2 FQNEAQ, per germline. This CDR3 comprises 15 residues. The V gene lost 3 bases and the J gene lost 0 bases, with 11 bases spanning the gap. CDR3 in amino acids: CASSFRTPTNYGYTF. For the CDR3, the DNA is TGTGCCAGCAGCTTTCGGACACCTACTAACTATGGCTACACCTTC.

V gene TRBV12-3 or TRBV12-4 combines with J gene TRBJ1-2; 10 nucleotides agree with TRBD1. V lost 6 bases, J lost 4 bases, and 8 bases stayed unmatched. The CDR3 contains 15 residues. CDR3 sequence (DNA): TGTGCCAGCAGGGACAGGGGGGGATCATCCTATGGCTACACCTTC. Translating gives CASRDRGGSSYGYTF.

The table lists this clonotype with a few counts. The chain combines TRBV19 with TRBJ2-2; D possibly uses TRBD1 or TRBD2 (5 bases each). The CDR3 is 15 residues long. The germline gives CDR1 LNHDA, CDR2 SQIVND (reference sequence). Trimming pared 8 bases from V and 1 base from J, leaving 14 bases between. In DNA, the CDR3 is TGTGCCAGTGCTAGAGGGGATCTGAACACCGGGGAGCTGTTTTTT. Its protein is CASARGDLNTGELFF.

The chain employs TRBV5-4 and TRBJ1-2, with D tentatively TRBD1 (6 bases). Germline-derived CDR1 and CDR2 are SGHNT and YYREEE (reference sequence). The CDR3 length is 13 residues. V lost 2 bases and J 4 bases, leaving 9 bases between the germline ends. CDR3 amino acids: CASSFTGPYGYTF. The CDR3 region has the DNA TGTGCCAGCAGCTTTACAGGGCCCTATGGCTACACCTTC.

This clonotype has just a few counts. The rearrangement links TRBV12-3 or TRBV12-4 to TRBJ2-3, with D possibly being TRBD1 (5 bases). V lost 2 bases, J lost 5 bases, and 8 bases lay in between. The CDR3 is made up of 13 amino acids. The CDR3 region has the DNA TGTGCCAGCAGTTTATTCAGGGAAGATACGCAGTATTTT. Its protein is CASSLFREDTQYF.

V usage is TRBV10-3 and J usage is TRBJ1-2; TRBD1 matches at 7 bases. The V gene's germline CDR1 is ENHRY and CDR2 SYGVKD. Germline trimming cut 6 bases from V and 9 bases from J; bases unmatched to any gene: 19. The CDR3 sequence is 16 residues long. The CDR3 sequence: CAISEGTDFLRVRYTF. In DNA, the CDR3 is TGTGCCATCAGCGAGGGGACAGACTTTCTTCGAGTTCGCTACACCTTC.

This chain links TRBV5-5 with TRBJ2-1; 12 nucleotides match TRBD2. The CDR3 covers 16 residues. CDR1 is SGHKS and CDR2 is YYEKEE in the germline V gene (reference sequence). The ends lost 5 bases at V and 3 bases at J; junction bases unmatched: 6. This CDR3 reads CASSRLTSGGYNEQFF. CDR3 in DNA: TGTGCCAGCAGTCGTTTGACTAGCGGGGGCTACAATGAGCAGTTCTTC.

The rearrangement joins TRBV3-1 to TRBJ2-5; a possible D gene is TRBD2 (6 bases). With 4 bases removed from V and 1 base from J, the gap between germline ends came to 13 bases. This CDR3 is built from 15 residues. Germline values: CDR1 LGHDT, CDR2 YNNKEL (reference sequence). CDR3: CASSPYTGSQETQYF. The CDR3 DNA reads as TGTGCCAGCAGCCCTTATACCGGGAGCCAAGAGACCCAGTACTTC.

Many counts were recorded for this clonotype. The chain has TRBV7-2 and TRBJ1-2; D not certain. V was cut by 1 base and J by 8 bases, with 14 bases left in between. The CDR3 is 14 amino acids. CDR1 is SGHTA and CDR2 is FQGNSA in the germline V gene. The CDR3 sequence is CASSLDGVLRGYTF. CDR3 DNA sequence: TGTGCCAGCAGCTTAGATGGGGTTTTGAGGGGCTACACCTTC.